This T cell receptor (beta chain) was sequenced during a study of beta chain features in type 1 diabetes (dated by TCRdb to about 2018). About the investigation overall: Mean age, gender distribution, total cell number and subset yield did not differ between patients and healthy donors. A total of some 100,000,000 sorted cells were examined across all samples, and a strong correlation was observed between cell number per subset and RNA yield. In the study, recently diagnosed type 1 diabetes patients and matched healthy donors were compared on the TCRB repertoires of their sorted circulating CD4+ T cell subsets. Regulatory and stem cell-like memory subsets were isolated from only 8 patients and about eight healthy donors, whereas naive and central memory subsets came from all 30 or so donors.

From each donor, a single peripheral blood sample of roughly 0.11 L on average was drawn into heparinised tubes. A BD FACSAria II was used to sort naive, central memory, regulatory and stem cell-like memory CD4+ T cells with a panel that included CD45RO, CCR7, CD25, CD127, CD95 and CD27. A purity above 95% was achieved for all sorted populations. PBMCs were separated immediately by Lymphoprep density gradient centrifugation and were stained directly, without being cultured. Samples were stained and sorted in pairs, with one healthy donor and one patient per experiment, so that batch effects were minimized. The entire amount of isolated RNA was reverse transcribed using the High Capacity cDNA Reverse Transcription Kit, so the sequenced TCRB transcripts were expressed ones. Deep immunoSEQ sequencing was applied to naive, central memory and regulatory T cell samples, giving an average of roughly 3.6 million total reads per sample. Sorted cells were lysed in RLT buffer, and RNA was extracted using DNase-treated RNeasy Micro or Mini kits according to cell number. To prevent cross-contamination, every cell subset was processed on its own, while patient and healthy donor samples were processed together. TCRB sequences were amplified from cDNA with the immunoSEQ multiplex PCR, producing 87-bp fragments spanning the CDR3 region. Sequencing of the amplicons was done on the Illumina HiSeq platform. The source study handled its data this way. Synthetic template baselines were used to correct PCR bias computationally, reads within Hamming distance 2 were collapsed together, and singletons that could not be merged were discarded. Reads were aligned against IMGT so that V, D and J genes, CDR3 length and insertions or deletions at six rearrangement sites could be assigned. Within each subset, clonotype counts were normalized to the number of sorted cells before true diversity and Gini coefficients were calculated with the tcR R package. Repertoire sharing was quantified using the overlap coefficient calculated on TCRB nucleotide sequences. The clones in this table, taken by TCRdb from immuneACCESS, are in-frame only. Not every clone is retained; where verified, under half of the shortfall comes from an unresolved V gene, and the cause of the rest is unknown. That table is the source of V, J and clone size, and D and trimming were worked out from the DNA. The sample yields under 300,000 clones; 8% were counted once. The ten most abundant clones make up more than 0.8% of the sample.

What the work shows at the level of the full study, not this receptor alone: In all four CD4+ subsets, TCRB CDR3 length was moderately but significantly shorter in type 1 diabetes patients. Because cDNA was sequenced instead of genomic DNA, highly expressing activated cells could be over-represented, though the groups showed no difference in activation or CD3 levels. At VDJ recombination sites, patients with type 1 diabetes made fewer insertions and deleted more nucleotides, a pattern implying thymic rearrangement abnormalities. Because the HLA sub-analyses included only small numbers of individuals, any influence of HLA type on TCRB rearrangement was left unresolved. Shorter templates might have been favored by PCR, but patient and control samples were amplified and corrected together, so both groups would have been affected equally by any skew. Naive, central memory and regulatory TCRB repertoires appeared more similar among patients than among healthy donors.

Counted from cysteine to phenylalanine, this CDR3 has 15 amino acids. The sequence is cut down to CDR3 DNA, 45 bases in frame from base 1. The germline V gene encodes CDR1 SGHNT and CDR2 YYREEE (reference sequence). Trimming costs V 0 bases and J 3 bases, and their ends lie 12 bases apart. This clone was observed a few times. What antigen it recognizes has not been identified. No quality values exist for individual bases; no much larger clone is one base distant. The source is a woman under 30 in good health. The chain is encoded by TRBV5-4 joined to TRBJ1-2, with no reliable assignment of the D segment. Specimen: central memory CD4+ T cells from blood. The CDR3 protein: CASSLAIRADYGYTF. DNA sequence: TGTGCCAGCAGCTTGGCCATCCGGGCGGACTATGGCTACACCTTC. The entire variable domain, with the stretches around the CDR3 drawn from the reference TRBV5-4 and TRBJ1-2 proteins, is ETGVTQSPTHLIKTRGQQVTLRCSSQSGHNTVSWYQQALGQGPQFIFQYYREEENGRGNFPPRFSGLQFPNYSSELNVNALELDDSALYLCASSLAIRADYGYTFGSGTRLTVV.